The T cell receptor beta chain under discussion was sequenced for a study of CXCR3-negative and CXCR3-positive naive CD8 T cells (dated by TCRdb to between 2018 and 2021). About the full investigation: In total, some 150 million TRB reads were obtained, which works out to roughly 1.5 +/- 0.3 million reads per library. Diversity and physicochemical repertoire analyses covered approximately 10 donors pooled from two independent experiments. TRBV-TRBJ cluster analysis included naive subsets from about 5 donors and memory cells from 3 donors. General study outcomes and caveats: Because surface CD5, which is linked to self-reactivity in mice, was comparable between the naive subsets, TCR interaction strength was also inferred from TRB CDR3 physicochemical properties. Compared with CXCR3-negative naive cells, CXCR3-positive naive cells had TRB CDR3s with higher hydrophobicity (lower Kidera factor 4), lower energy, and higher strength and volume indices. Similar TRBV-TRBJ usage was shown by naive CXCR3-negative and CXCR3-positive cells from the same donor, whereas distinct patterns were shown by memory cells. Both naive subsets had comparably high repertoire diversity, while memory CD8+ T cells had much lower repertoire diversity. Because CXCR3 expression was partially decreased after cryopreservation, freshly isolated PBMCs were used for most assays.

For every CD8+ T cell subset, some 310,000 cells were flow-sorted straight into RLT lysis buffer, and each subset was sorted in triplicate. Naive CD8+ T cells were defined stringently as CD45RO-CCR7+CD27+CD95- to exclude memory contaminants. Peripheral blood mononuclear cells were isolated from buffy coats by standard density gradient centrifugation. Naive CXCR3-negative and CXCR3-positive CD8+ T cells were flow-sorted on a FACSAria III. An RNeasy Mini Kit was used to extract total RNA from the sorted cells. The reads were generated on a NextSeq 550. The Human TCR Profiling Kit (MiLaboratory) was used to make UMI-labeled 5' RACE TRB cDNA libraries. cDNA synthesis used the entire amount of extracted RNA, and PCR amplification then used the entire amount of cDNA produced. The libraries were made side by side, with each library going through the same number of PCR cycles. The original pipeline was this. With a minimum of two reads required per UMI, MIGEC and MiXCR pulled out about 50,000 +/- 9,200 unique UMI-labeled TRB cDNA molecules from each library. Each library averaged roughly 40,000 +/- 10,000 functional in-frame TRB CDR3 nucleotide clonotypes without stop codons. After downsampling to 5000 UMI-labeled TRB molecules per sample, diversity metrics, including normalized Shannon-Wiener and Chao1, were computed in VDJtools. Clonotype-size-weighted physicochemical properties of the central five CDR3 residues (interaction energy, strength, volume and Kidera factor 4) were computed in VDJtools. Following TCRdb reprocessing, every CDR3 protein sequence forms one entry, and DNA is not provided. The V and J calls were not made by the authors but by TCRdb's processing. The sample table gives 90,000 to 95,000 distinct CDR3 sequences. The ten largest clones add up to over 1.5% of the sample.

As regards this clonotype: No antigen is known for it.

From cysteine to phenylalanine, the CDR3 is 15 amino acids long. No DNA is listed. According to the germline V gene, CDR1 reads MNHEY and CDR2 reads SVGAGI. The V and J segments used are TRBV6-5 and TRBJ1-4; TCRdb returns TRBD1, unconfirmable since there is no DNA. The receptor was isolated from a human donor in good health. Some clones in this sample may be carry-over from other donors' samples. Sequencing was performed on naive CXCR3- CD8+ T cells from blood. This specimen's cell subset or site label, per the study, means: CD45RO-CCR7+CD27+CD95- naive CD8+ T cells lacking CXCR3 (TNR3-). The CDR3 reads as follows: CASSYGGGGGEKLFF.